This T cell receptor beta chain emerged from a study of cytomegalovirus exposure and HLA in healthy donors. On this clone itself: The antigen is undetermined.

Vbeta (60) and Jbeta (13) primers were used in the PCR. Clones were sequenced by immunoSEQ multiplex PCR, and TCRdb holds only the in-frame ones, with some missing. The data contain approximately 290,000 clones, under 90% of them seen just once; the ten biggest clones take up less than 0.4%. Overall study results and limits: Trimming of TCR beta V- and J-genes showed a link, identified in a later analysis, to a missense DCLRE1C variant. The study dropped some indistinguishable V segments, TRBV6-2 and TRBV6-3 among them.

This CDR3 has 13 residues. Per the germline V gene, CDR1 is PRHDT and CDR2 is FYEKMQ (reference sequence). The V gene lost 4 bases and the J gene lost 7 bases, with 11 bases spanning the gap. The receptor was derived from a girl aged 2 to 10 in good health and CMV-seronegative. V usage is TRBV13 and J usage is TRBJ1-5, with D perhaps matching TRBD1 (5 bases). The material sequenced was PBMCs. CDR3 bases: TGTGCCAGCAGCTACAGGAGCTTACAGCCCCAGCATTTT. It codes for CASSYRSLQPQHF.